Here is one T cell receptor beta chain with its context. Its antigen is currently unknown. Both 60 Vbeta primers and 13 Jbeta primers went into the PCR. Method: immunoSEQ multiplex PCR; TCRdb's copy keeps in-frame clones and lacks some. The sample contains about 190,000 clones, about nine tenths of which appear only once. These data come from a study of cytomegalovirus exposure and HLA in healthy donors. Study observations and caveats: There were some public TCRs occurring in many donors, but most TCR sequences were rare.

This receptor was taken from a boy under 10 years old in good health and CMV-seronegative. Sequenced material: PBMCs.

Written as DNA, the CDR3 is TGTGCCAGCAGGACCCTTGGGACAGGGGAGAGGGGGGCTTTCTTT. Residues: CASRTLGTGERGAFF. The rearrangement joins TRBV27 to TRBJ1-1; 10 bases fit TRBD1. The CDR3 is 15 amino acids. Per the germline V gene, CDR1 is MNHEY and CDR2 is SMNVEV (reference sequence). V dropped 6 bases and J dropped 11; count of bases not matched to a gene: 15.